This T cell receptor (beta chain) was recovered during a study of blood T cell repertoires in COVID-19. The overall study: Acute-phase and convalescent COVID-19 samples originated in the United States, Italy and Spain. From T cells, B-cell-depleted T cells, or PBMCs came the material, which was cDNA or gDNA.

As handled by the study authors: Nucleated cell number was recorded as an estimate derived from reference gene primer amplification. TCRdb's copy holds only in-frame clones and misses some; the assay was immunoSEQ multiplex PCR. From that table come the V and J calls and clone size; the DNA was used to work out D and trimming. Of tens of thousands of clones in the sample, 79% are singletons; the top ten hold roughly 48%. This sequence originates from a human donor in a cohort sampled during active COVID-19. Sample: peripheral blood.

The CDR3, as DNA: TGTGCCAGCAGTTACGATACAGGACGTTTCTATGGCTACACCTTC. Translating gives CASSYDTGRFYGYTF. The chain links TRBV6-2 or TRBV6-3 to TRBJ1-2; D perhaps matches TRBD1 (5 bases). Germline CDR1 is MNHEY and CDR2 is SVGEGT. The CDR3 runs 15 residues. Trimming stripped 2 bases from V and 4 bases from J, with 14 bases between.